The clone carrying this TCR beta chain was observed many times. This specimen belongs to a study of kidney transplant recipient with SARS-CoV-2 infection. V shed 4 bases and J shed 1 base, with 14 bases lying between them. There are 16 residues in the CDR3. Germline V gene data show CDR1 as SQVTM and CDR2 as ANQGSEA. TCRdb recomputed calls from the reads with MiXCR, one row per CDR3 protein. The sample contains approximately 250,000 distinct CDR3 sequences, under 30% of which appear only once. The source was a blood sample, collected at baseline and on roughly day 120 from a kidney transplant recipient. This chain uses TRBV29-1 with TRBJ2-6; unclear D gene. This TCR was sampled from a young adult male patient who had COVID-19 and was a kidney transplant recipient. The graft donor may have contributed some T cells. The CDR3 sequence is CSVGAQRRSGANVLTF. The CDR3 DNA follows: TGCAGCGTTGGAGCTCAACGTAGATCTGGGGCCAACGTCCTGACTTTC.